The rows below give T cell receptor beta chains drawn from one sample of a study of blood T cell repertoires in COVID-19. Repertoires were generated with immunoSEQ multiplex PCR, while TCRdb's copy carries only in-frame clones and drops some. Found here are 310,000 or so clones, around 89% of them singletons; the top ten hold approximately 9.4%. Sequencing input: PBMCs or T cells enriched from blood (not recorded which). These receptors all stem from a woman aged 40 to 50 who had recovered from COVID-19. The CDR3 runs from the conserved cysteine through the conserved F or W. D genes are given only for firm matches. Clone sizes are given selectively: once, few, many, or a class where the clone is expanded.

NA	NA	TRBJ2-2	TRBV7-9	CASSPQGRGTGELFF	TGTGCCAGCAGCCCCCAGGGCAGGGGCACCGGGGAGCTGTTTTTT
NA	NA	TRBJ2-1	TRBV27	CASAPGSSYNEQFF	TGTGCCAGCGCCCCGGGGAGCTCCTACAATGAGCAGTTCTTC
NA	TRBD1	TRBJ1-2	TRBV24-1	CATSETGTGGNGYTF	TGTGCCACCAGTGAAACCGGGACAGGGGGCAATGGCTACACCTTC
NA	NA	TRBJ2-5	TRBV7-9	CASSTTGTSAPGTQYF	TGTGCCAGCAGCACAACCGGGACTTCGGCACCGGGGACCCAGTACTTC
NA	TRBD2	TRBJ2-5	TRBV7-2	CASSPIPGRVETQYF	TGTGCCAGCAGCCCAATCCCCGGGAGGGTGGAGACCCAGTACTTC
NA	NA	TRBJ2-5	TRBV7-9	CASSSNRARSQETQYF	TGTGCCAGCAGTTCAAACAGGGCTAGGAGTCAGGAGACCCAGTACTTC
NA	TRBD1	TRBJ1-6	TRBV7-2	CASSRGQGHNSPLHF	TGTGCCAGCAGCCGTGGACAGGGCCATAATTCACCCCTCCACTTT
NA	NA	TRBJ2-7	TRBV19	CASQSQGYEQYF	TGTGCCAGTCAATCACAGGGCTACGAGCAGTACTTC
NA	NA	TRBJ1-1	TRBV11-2	CASSNNRAQTGGAFF	TGTGCCAGCAGCAATAACAGGGCTCAAACGGGGGGAGCTTTCTTT
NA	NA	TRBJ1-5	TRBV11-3	CASSLDGRRDQPQHF	TGTGCCAGCAGCTTAGACGGAAGACGGGATCAGCCCCAGCATTTT
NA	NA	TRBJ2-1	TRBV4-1	CASSQVGLAAYNEQFF	TGCGCCAGCAGCCAAGTAGGGCTAGCTGCCTACAATGAGCAGTTCTTC
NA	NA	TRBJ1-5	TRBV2	CASKEGSNQPQHF	TGTGCCAGCAAGGAGGGTAGCAATCAGCCCCAGCATTTT
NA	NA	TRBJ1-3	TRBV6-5	CASSYDRSSGNTIYF	TGTGCCAGCAGTTATGACAGAAGCTCTGGAAACACCATATATTTT
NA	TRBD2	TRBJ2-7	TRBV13	CASSPRGLTGEQYF	TGTGCCAGCAGCCCTCGGGGACTAACGGGAGAGCAGTACTTC
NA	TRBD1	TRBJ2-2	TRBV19	CASSINYGTGAGELFF	TGTGCCAGTAGTATTAATTATGGGACAGGGGCCGGGGAGCTGTTTTTT
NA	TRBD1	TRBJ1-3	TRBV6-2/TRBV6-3	CASSYSGQGSGNTIYF	TGTGCCAGCAGTTACTCGGGACAGGGATCTGGAAACACCATATATTTT
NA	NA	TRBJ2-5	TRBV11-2	CASSPRGWETQYF	TGTGCCAGCAGTCCACGGGGGTGGGAGACCCAGTACTTC
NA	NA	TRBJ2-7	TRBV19	CASSSLLHEQYF	TGTGCCAGTAGTAGTCTACTCCACGAGCAGTACTTC
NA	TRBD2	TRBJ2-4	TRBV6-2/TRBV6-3	CASSYSLAGAKNIQYF	TGTGCCAGCAGTTACTCGCTAGCGGGGGCCAAAAACATTCAGTACTTC
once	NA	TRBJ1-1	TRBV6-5	CASSTRLGSTEAFF	TGTGCCAGCAGTACCAGGTTGGGGAGCACTGAAGCTTTCTTT
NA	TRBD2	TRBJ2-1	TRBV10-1	CASSESEPGTSRRDEQFF	TGCGCCAGCAGTGAGTCAGAGCCCGGGACTAGCAGGCGGGATGAGCAGTTCTTC
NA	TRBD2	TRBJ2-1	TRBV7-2	CASSLNGAGEEQFF	TGTGCCAGCAGCTTAAATGGGGCGGGAGAGGAGCAGTTCTTC
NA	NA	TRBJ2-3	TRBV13	CASSLGLAADTDTQYF	TGTGCCAGCAGCTTGGGTTTGGCGGCAGACACAGATACGCAGTATTTT
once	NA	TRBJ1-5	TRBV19	CASGLGQRNQPQHF	TGTGCCAGCGGGTTGGGGCAGAGGAATCAGCCCCAGCATTTT
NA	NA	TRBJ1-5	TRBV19	CAAEGPRQPQHF	TGTGCCGCGGAGGGCCCCCGGCAGCCCCAGCATTTT
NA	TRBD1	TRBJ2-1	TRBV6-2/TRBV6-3	CASSSPGQGRDEQFF	TGTGCCAGCAGCTCCCCGGGACAGGGTCGTGATGAGCAGTTCTTC
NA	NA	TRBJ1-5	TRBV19	CASSLSRVQPQHF	TGTGCCAGTAGTCTGTCGCGGGTTCAGCCCCAGCATTTT
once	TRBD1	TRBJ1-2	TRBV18	CASSPNRDSPGGYTF	TGTGCCAGCTCACCTAACCGGGACAGCCCAGGAGGCTACACCTTC
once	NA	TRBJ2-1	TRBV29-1	CSLLRLDPDNEQFF	TGCAGCCTCCTGAGGCTAGACCCAGACAATGAGCAGTTCTTC
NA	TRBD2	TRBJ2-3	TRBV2	CASSGYGRVAGTDTQYF	TGTGCCAGCAGTGGGTACGGAAGAGTAGCGGGGACAGATACGCAGTATTTT
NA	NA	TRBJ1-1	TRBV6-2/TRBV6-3	CASSGGAGTEAFF	TGTGCCAGCAGCGGGGGCGCAGGGACTGAAGCTTTCTTT
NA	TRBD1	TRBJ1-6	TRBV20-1	CSASIRDRDSPLHF	TGCAGTGCTAGTATCCGGGACAGGGATTCACCCCTCCACTTT
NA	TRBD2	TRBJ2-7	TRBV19	CASSIGEGYEQYF	TGTGCCAGTAGTATAGGGGAGGGCTACGAGCAGTACTTC
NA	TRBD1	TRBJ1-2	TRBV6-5	CASSSPQGAANYGYTF	TGTGCCAGCAGTTCCCCGCAGGGGGCGGCCAACTATGGCTACACCTTC
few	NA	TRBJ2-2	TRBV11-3	CASSLRLGATPGELFF	TGTGCCAGCAGCTTACGCTTGGGGGCCACCCCCGGGGAGCTGTTTTTT
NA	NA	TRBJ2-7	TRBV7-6	CATQDSYEQYF	TGTGCCACCCAGGATAGCTACGAGCAGTACTTC
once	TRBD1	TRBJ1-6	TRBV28	CASSPRQGNNSPLHF	TGTGCCAGCAGCCCGAGACAGGGGAACAATTCACCCCTCCACTTT
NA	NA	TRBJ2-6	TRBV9	CASSSRTDLSGANVLTF	TGTGCCAGCAGCTCCAGGACAGATCTATCTGGGGCCAACGTCCTGACTTTC
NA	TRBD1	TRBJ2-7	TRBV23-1	CASSQSTSGQGSYEQYF	TGCGCCAGCAGTCAATCCACCTCGGGACAGGGGTCCTACGAGCAGTACTTC
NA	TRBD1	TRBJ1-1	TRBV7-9	CASSVPGGNEAFF	TGTGCCAGCAGCGTCCCAGGGGGAAATGAAGCTTTCTTT